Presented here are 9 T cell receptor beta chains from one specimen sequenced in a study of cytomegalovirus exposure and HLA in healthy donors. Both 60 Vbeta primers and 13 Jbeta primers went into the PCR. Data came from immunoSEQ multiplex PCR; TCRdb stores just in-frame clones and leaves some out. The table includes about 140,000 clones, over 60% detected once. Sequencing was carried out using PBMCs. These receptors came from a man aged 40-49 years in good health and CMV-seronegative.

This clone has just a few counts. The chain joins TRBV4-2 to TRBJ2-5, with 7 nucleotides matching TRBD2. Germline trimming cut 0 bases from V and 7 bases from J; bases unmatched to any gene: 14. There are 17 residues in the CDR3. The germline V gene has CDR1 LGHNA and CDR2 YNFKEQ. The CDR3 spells CASSQDGGGLYGRTQYF. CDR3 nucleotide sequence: TGTGCCAGCAGCCAAGATGGGGGGGGACTCTACGGGCGGACCCAGTACTTC.

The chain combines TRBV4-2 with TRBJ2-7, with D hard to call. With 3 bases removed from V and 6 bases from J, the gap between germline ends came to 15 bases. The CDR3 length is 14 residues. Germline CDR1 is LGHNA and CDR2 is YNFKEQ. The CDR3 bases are TGTGCCAGCAGCCAGGTAGCCTCTTTGTCCGAGCAGTACTTC. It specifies CASSQVASLSEQYF.

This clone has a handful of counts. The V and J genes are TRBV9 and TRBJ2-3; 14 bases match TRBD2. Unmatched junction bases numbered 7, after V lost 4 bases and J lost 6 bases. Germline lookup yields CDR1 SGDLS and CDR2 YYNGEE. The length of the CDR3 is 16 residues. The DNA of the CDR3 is TGTGCCAGCAGCACCCTGACTAGCGGGGGGGCTGATACGCAGTATTTT. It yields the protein CASSTLTSGGADTQYF.

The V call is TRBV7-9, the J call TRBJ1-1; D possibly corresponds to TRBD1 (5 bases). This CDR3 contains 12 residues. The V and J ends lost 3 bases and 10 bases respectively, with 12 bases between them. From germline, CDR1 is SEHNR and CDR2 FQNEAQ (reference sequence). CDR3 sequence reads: CASSFGGAAAFF. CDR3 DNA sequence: TGTGCCAGCAGCTTCGGAGGGGCCGCAGCTTTCTTT.

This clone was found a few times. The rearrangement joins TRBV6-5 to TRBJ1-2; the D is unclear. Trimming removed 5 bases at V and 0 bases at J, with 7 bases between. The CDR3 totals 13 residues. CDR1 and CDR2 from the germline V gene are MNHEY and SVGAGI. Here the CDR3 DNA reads TGTGCCAGCAGTCGCGATACTAACTATGGCTACACCTTC. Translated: CASSRDTNYGYTF.

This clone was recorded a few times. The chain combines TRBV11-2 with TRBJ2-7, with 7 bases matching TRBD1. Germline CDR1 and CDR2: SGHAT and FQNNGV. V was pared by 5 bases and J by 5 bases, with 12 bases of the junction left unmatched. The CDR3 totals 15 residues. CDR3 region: CASSPNPGGVHEQYF. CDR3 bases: TGTGCCAGCAGCCCAAATCCAGGGGGAGTCCACGAGCAGTACTTC.

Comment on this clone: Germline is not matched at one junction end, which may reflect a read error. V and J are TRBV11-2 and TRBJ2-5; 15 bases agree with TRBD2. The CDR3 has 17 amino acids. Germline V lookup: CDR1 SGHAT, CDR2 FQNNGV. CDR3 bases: TGTGCCTGCAGCTTAGCCCCGGGACTAGCGGGAGGAGAGACCCAGTACTTC. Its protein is CACSLAPGLAGGETQYF.

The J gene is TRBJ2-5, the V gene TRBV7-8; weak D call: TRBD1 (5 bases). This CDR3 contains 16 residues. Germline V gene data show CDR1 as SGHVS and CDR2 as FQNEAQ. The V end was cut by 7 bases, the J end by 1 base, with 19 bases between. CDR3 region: CASTPGRFRGQETQYF. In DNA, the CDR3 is TGTGCCAGCACCCCCGGGCGTTTTAGGGGCCAAGAGACCCAGTACTTC.

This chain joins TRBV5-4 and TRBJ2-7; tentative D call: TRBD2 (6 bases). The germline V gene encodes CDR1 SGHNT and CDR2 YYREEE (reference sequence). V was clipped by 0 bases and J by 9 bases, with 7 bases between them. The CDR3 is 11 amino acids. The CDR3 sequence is CASSLEGGQYF. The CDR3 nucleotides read TGTGCCAGCAGCTTGGAGGGAGGGCAGTACTTC.